The sequence of this T cell receptor (beta chain) was determined in a study of T cell repertoires in aging, cancer and after chemotherapy. For the study at large: Healthy donor repertoires were recorded over several months to years and showed clear clonal overlap. Some 9.4 million TCR reads made up the full dataset.

This clonotype was counted a few times. Rearranged V-D-J TRB sequences were amplified with a mixed TRB-A/B primer pool. TCRdb independently ran MiXCR on the multiplex PCR reads; one entry per CDR3 protein. The sample lists a few thousand distinct CDR3 sequences, around 30% occurring once. Amplification of TCR beta used genomic DNA extracted from peripheral blood. Germline V gives CDR1 WSHSY, CDR2 SAAADI. There are 15 residues in the CDR3. The V end was cut by 3 bases, the J end by 1 base, with 12 bases between. This TCR derives from a human donor in good health. The sample taken for sequencing was blood. This chain uses TRBV10-2 with TRBJ2-5; TRBD2 is a possible D gene (5 bases). The CDR3: CASSEGLASQETQYF. The CDR3 DNA sequence: TGCGCCAGCAGTGAAGGGCTAGCCAGCCAAGAGACCCAGTACTTC.